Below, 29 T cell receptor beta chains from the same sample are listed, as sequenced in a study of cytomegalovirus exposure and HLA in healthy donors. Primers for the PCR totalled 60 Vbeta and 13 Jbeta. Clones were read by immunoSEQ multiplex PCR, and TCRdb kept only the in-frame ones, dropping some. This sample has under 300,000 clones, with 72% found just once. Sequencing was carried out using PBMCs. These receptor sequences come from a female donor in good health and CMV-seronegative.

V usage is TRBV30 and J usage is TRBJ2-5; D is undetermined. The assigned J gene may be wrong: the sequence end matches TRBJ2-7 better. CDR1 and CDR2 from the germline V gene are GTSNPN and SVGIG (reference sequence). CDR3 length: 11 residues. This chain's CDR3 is CAWKSMSEQYF. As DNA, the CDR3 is TGTGCCTGGAAGAGTATGAGCGAGCAGTACTTC.

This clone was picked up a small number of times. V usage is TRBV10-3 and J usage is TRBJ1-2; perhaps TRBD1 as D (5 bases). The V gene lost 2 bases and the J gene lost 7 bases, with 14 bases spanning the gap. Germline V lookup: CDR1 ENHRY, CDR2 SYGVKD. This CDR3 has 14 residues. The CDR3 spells CAISESRVMFGYTF. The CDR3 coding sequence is TGTGCCATCAGTGAGAGCAGGGTAATGTTTGGCTACACCTTC.

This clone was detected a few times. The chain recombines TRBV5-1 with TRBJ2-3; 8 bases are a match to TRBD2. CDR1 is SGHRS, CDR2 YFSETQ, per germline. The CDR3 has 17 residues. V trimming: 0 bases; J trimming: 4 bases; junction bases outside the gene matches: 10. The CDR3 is CASSLATSVHIPDTQYF. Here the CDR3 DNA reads TGCGCCAGCAGCTTGGCGACTAGCGTACATATCCCAGATACGCAGTATTTT.

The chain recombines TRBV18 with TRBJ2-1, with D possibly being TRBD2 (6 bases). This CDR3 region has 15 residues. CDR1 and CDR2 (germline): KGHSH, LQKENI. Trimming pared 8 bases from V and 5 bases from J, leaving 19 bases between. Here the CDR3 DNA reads TGTGCCAGCGCTGCTCTAACGGGAGCAGACAATGAGCAGTTCTTC. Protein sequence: CASAALTGADNEQFF.

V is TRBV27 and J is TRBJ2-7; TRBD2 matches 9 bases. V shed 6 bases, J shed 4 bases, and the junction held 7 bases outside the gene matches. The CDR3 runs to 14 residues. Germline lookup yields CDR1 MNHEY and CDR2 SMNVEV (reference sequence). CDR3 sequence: CASSLSGSAYEQYF. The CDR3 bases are TGTGCCAGCAGCCTTAGCGGGAGTGCTTACGAGCAGTACTTC.

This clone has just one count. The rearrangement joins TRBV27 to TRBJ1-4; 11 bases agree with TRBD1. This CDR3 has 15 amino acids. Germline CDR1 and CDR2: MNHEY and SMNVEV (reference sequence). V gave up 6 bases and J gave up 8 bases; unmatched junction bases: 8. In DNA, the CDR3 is TGTGCCAGCAGCCGCCGGACAGGGGGCATAGAAAAACTGTTTTTT. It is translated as CASSRRTGGIEKLFF.

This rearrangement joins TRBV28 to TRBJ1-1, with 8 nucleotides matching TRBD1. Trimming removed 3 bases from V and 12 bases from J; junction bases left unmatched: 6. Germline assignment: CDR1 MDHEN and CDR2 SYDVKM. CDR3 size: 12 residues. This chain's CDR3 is CASSFSDRGTFF. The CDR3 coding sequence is TGTGCCAGCAGTTTTTCTGACAGGGGAACTTTCTTT.

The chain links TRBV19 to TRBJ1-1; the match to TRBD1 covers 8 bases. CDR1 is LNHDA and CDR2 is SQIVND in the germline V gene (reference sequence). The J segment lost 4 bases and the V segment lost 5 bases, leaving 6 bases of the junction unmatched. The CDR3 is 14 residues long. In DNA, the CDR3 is TGTGCCAGTAGTCTCAGGGGGCAGGGCACTGAAGCTTTCTTT. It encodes CASSLRGQGTEAFF.

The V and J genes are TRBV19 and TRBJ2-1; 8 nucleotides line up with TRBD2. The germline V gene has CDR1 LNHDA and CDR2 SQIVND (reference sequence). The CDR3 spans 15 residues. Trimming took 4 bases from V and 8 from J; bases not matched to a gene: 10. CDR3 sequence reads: CASSTTAGVYHEQFF. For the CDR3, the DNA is TGTGCCAGTAGTACGACAGCGGGAGTGTACCATGAGCAGTTCTTC. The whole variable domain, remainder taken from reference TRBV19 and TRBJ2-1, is DGGITQSPKYLFRKEGQNVTLSCEQNLNHDAMYWYRQDPGQGLRLIYYSQIVNDFQKGDIAEGYSVSREKKESFPLTVTSAQKNPTAFYLCASSTTAGVYHEQFFGPGTRLTVL.

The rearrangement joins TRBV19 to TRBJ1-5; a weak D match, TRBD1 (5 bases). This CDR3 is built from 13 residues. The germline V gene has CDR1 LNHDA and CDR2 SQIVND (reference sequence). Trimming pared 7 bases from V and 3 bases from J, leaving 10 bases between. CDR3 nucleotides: TGTGCCAGTATTGCGGGGCCCAATCAGCCCCAGCATTTT. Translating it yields CASIAGPNQPQHF. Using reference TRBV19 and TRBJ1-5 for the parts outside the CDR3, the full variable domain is DGGITQSPKYLFRKEGQNVTLSCEQNLNHDAMYWYRQDPGQGLRLIYYSQIVNDFQKGDIAEGYSVSREKKESFPLTVTSAQKNPTAFYLCASIAGPNQPQHFGDGTRLSIL.

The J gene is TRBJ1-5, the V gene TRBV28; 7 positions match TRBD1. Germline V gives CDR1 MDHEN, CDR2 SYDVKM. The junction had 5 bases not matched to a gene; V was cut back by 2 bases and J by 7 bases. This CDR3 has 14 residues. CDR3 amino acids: CASSLETGPQPQHF. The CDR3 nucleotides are TGTGCCAGCAGTTTAGAGACAGGGCCACAGCCCCAGCATTTT.

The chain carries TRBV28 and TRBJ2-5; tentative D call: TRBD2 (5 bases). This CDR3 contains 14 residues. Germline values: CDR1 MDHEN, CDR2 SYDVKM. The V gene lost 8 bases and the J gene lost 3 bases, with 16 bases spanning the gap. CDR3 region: CASPPRGAKETQYF. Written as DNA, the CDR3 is TGTGCCAGCCCCCCCCGGGGAGCAAAAGAGACCCAGTACTTC.

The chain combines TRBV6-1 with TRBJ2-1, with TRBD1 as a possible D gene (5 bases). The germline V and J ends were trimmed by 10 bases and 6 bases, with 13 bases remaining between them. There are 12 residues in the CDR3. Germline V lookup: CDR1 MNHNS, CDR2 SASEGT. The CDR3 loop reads CATIPRANEQFF. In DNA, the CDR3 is TGTGCCACGATCCCCAGGGCCAATGAGCAGTTCTTC.

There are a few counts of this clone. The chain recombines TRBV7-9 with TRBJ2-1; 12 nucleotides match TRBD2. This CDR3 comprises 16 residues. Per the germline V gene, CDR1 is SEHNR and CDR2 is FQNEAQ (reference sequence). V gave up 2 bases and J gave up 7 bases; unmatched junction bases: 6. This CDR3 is CASSLMTSGGSNEQFF. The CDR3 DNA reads TGTGCCAGCAGCTTAATGACTAGCGGGGGAAGTAATGAGCAGTTCTTC.

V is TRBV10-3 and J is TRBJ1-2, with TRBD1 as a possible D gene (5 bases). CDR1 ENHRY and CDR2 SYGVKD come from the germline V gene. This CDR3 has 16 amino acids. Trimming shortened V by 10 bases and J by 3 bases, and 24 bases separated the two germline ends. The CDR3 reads CATEAGRKRGDYGYTF. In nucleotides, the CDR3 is TGTGCCACCGAAGCAGGGCGCAAGCGGGGCGACTATGGCTACACCTTC.

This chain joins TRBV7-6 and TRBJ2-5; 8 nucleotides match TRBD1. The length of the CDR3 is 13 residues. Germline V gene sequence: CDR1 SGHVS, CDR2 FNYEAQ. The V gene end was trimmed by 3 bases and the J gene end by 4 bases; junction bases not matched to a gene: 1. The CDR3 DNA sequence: TGTGCCAGCAGCTTCACAGGGGGAGAGACCCAGTACTTC. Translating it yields CASSFTGGETQYF. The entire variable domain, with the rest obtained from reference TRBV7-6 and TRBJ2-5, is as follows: GAGVSQSPRYKVTKRGQDVALRCDPISGHVSLYWYRQALGQGPEFLTYFNYEAQQDKSGLPNDRFSAERPEGSISTLTIQRTEQRDSAMYRCASSFTGGETQYFGPGTRLLVL.

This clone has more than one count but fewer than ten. CDR3 DNA sequence: TGCGCCAGCAGCCAACATGGGACTAGCGTCTTCTACGAGCAGTACTTC. It translates to CASSQHGTSVFYEQYF. The chain combines TRBV4-1 with TRBJ2-7, with 10 bases lining up with TRBD2. V trimming: 2 bases; J trimming: 3 bases; junction bases outside the gene matches: 7. The CDR3 contains 16 residues. Germline V gives CDR1 MGHRA, CDR2 YSYEKL.

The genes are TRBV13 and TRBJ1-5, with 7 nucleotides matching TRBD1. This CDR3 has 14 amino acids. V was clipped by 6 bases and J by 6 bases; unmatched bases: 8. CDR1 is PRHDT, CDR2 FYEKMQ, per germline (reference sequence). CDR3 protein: CASSLTGAGQPQHF. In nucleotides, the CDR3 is TGTGCCAGCAGTCTTACAGGGGCCGGTCAGCCCCAGCATTTT.

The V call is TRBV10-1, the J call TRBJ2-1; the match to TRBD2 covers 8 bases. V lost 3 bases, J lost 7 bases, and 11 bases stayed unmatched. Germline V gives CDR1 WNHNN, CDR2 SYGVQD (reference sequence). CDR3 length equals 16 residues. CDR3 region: CASSDQSGSARNEQFF. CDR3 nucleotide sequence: TGCGCCAGCAGTGACCAAAGCGGGAGTGCGAGGAATGAGCAGTTCTTC.

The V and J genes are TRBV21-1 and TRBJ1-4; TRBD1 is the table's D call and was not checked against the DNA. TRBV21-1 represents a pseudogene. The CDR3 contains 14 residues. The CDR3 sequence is CASSKMQDNEKLFF. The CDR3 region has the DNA TGTGCCAGCAGCAAAATGCAGGATAATGAAAAACTGTTTTTT.

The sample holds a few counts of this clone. CDR3 residues: CASSAYRGPTDTQYF. CDR3 coding DNA: TGTGCCAGCAGCGCCTACAGGGGGCCCACAGATACGCAGTATTTT. The V call is TRBV5-6, the J call TRBJ2-3; 9 bases are a match to TRBD1. The junction had 5 bases not matched to a gene; V was cut back by 4 bases and J by 2 bases. The CDR3 is 15 amino acids. Germline V lookup: CDR1 SGHDT, CDR2 YYEEEE.

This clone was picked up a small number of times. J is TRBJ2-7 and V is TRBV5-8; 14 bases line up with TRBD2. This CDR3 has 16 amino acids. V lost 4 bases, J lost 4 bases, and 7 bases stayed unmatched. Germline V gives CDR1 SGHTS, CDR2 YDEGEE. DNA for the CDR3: TGTGCCAGCAGCCGAGGGACTAGCGGGAGTCCTTACGAGCAGTACTTC. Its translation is CASSRGTSGSPYEQYF.

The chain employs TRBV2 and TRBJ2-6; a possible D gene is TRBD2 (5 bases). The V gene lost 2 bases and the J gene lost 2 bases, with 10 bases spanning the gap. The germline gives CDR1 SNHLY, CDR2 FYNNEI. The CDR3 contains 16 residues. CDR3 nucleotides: TGTGCCAGCAGTGAAAGGTTCGGGGCTGGGGCCAACGTCCTGACTTTC. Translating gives CASSERFGAGANVLTF. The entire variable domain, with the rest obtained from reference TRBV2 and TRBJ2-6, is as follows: EPEVTQTPSHQVTQMGQEVILRCVPISNHLYFYWYRQILGQKVEFLVSFYNNEISEKSEIFDDQFSVERPDGSNFTLKIRSTKLEDSAMYFCASSERFGAGANVLTFGAGSRLTVL.

The CDR3 reads CASSPGLTSYEQYF. CDR3 nucleotide sequence: TGCGCCAGCAGCCCGGGACTAACTTCCTACGAGCAGTACTTC. The chain couples TRBV4-1 to TRBJ2-7; 7 nucleotides match TRBD2. The V segment lost 4 bases and the J segment 1 base; nucleotides outside the gene matches: 4. The length of the CDR3 is 14 residues. Germline V gene sequence: CDR1 MGHRA, CDR2 YSYEKL.

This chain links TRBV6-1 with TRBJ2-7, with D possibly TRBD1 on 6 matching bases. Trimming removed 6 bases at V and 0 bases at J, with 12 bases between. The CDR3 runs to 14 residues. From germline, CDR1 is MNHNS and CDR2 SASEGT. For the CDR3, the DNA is TGTGCCAGCAGGAAGGGGACATTCTCCTACGAGCAGTACTTC. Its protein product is CASRKGTFSYEQYF.

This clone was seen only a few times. The CDR3 spells CASSEGEQGEAFF. The CDR3 nucleotides are TGTGCCAGCAGTGAAGGCGAACAGGGCGAAGCTTTCTTT. The gene calls are TRBV6-1 and TRBJ1-1, with a weak D call TRBD1 (6 bases). The V and J ends lost 1 base and 8 bases respectively, with 11 bases between them. The CDR3 length is 13 residues. Germline CDR1 MNHNS, CDR2 SASEGT.

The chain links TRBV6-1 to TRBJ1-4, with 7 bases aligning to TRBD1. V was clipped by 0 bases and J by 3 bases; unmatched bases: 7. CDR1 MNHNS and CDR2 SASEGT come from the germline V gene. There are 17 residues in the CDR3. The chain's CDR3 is CASSEAGRGRSNEKLFF. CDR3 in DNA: TGTGCCAGCAGTGAAGCCGGCAGGGGGAGATCTAATGAAAAACTGTTTTTT.

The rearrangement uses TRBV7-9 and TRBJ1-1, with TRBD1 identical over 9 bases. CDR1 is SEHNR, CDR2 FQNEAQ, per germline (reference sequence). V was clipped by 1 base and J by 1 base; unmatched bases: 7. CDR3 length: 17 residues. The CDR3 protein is CASSLGTGVSGNTEAFF. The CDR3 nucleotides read TGTGCCAGCAGCTTAGGGACAGGGGTTTCAGGGAACACTGAAGCTTTCTTT.

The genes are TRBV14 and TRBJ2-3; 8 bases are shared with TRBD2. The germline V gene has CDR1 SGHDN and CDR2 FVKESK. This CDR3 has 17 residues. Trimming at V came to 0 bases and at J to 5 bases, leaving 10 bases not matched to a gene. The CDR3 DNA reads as TGTGCCAGCAGCCAAGAGATCGGCGGGAGGTGGCTAGATACGCAGTATTTT. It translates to CASSQEIGGRWLDTQYF. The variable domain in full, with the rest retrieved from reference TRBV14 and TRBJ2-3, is EAGVTQFPSHSVIEKGQTVTLRCDPISGHDNLYWYRRVMGKEIKFLLHFVKESKQDESGMPNNRFLAERTGGTYSTLKVQPAELEDSGVYFCASSQEIGGRWLDTQYFGPGTRLTVL.